This T cell receptor beta chain was retrieved from a study of blood T cell repertoires in COVID-19. In the authors' workflow: Researchers report that nucleated cell counts were estimated from reference gene primer amplification. The method was immunoSEQ multiplex PCR; TCRdb's version includes in-frame clones alone and lacks a portion of them. That table gives V, J and clone size, and the DNA gave D and trimming. This sample has around 400,000 clones, with around 87% found just once. Seattle cases were enrolled at active infection and followed longitudinally. This clonotype originated in a woman aged 30 to 39 with COVID-19, enrolled during active disease. Sequencing input: peripheral blood.

CDR3 sequence reads: CASKWLNTGELFF. DNA of the CDR3: TGTGCCAGTAAATGGCTGAACACCGGGGAGCTGTTTTTT. The genes are TRBV19 and TRBJ2-2, with no clear D. This CDR3 is 13 amino acids long. Deletions cut 7 bases from V and 1 base from J, with 7 bases between. Germline loops: CDR1 LNHDA, CDR2 SQIVND (reference sequence). Looking up the rest from reference TRBV19 and TRBJ2-2 gives the full variable domain: DGGITQSPKYLFRKEGQNVTLSCEQNLNHDAMYWYRQDPGQGLRLIYYSQIVNDFQKGDIAEGYSVSREKKESFPLTVTSAQKNPTAFYLCASKWLNTGELFFGEGSRLTVL.